This is a list of T cell receptor beta chains from one sample in a study of cytotoxic CD8 clonotypes in ibrutinib-treated CLL. The method was immunoSEQ multiplex PCR; TCRdb's version includes in-frame clones alone and lacks a portion of them. The sample carries nearly 300,000 clones, roughly four fifths recorded once. Sample: PBMCs, taken at disease progression, from a patient treated with ibrutinib. The receptor source for this set is a human donor with chronic lymphocytic leukemia. Both conserved end residues are part of each CDR3. D genes are given only for firm matches. The size entry is marked missing in some rows and otherwise reads once, few, many or a size class.

cdr3_length | j_call | v_call | clone_size | d_call | cdr3_nt | cdr3_aa
13 | TRBJ2-3 | TRBV11-2 | NA | NA | TGTGCCAGCAGCCTTGACCGGGCGGATACGCAGTATTTT | CASSLDRADTQYF
13 | TRBJ2-7 | TRBV28 | NA | NA | TGTGCCAGCAGTTTTTCTAGAACTCTCGAGCAGTACTTC | CASSFSRTLEQYF
14 | TRBJ2-7 | TRBV28 | NA | NA | TGTGCCAGCAGTTTAGGTAGCCTCCGGTACGAGCAGTACTTC | CASSLGSLRYEQYF
13 | TRBJ2-6 | TRBV19 | NA | NA | TGTGCCAGCCGGGACCCCTGGGCCAACGTCCTGACTTTC | CASRDPWANVLTF
15 | TRBJ1-3 | TRBV6-5 | NA | NA | TGTGCCAGCAGTACGGACGGCTTCTCTGGAAACACCATATATTTT | CASSTDGFSGNTIYF
16 | TRBJ2-1 | TRBV11-1 | once | TRBD1 | TGTGCCAGCAGCCAAGGGAGTACAGGGGGTGGCAATGAGCAGTTCTTC | CASSQGSTGGGNEQFF
16 | TRBJ1-5 | TRBV18 | NA | TRBD1 | TGTGCCAGCTCACGGGTGCAGGGGGCTAGCAATCAGCCCCAGCATTTT | CASSRVQGASNQPQHF
14 | TRBJ2-3 | TRBV4-3 | many | NA | TGCGCCAGCAGCCAAGTGACGAGTGCAGATACGCAGTATTTT | CASSQVTSADTQYF
17 | TRBJ2-3 | TRBV5-1 | NA | TRBD1 | TGCGCCAGCAGCTTGGACGGGACAGGGGGTCGCACAGATACGCAGTATTTT | CASSLDGTGGRTDTQYF
16 | TRBJ1-2 | TRBV13 | NA | NA | TGTGCCAGCAGCTTAGGTGACATTAGGGCCCTGGATGGCTACACCTTC | CASSLGDIRALDGYTF
14 | TRBJ1-6 | TRBV27 | few | NA | TGTGCCAGCAGTTTTGGAAGGGACAATTCACCCCTCCACTTT | CASSFGRDNSPLHF
13 | TRBJ2-7 | TRBV19 | NA | TRBD1 | TGTGCCAGTAGCCACAGGGGGGACTACGAGCAGTACTTC | CASSHRGDYEQYF
14 | TRBJ2-5 | TRBV6-5 | NA | NA | TGTGCCAGCAGTAATCTAGAATACCAAGAGACCCAGTACTTC | CASSNLEYQETQYF
14 | TRBJ2-3 | TRBV7-9 | NA | NA | TGTGCCAGCAGCTTCGCTAGCCGCACAGATACGCAGTATTTT | CASSFASRTDTQYF
15 | TRBJ2-6 | TRBV7-6 | few | NA | TGTGCCAGCAGCTCGGCCGGCGGGGGGGCCAACGTCCTGACTTTC | CASSSAGGGANVLTF
14 | TRBJ1-2 | TRBV5-1 | NA | NA | TGCGCCAGCAGCTTGGAACAGGGCATCAATGGCTACACCTTC | CASSLEQGINGYTF
15 | TRBJ1-6 | TRBV25-1 | few | NA | TGTGCCAGCAGTGAAATCATGGGGCTTATGTCACCCCTCCACTTT | CASSEIMGLMSPLHF
15 | TRBJ1-5 | TRBV9 | NA | TRBD1 | TGTGCCAGCGGGGACAGGGCGGATAGCAATCAGCCCCAGCATTTT | CASGDRADSNQPQHF
15 | TRBJ1-3 | TRBV15 | NA | NA | TGTGCCACCAGCAGGGACGGGGCCTCTGGAAACACCATATATTTT | CATSRDGASGNTIYF
13 | TRBJ1-2 | TRBV29-1 | few | NA | TGCAGCGTTGAAGATCTTTGGCTTGGAGGCTACACCTTC | CSVEDLWLGGYTF
15 | TRBJ1-2 | TRBV5-1 | NA | NA | TGCGCCAGCAGCTTGGCTGAATTTATACCCTATGGCTACACCTTC | CASSLAEFIPYGYTF
13 | TRBJ2-2 | TRBV29-1 | NA | NA | TGCAGCGTGGGACCCCCAGGAGGCGGGGAGCTGTTTTTT | CSVGPPGGGELFF
16 | TRBJ2-7 | TRBV19 | NA | TRBD1 | TGTGCCAGTAGTATAGCAACCGGGACAGGGACGTACGAGCAGTACTTC | CASSIATGTGTYEQYF
14 | TRBJ1-5 | TRBV27 | few | NA | TGTGCCAGCAGTTTTGGGGGGGTGGCTCAGCCCCAGCATTTT | CASSFGGVAQPQHF
15 | TRBJ1-4 | TRBV19 | NA | TRBD1 | TGTGCCAGTAGCCCCGGTGGACAGGGCGGTGAAAAACTGTTTTTT | CASSPGGQGGEKLFF
17 | TRBJ2-3 | TRBV7-8 | NA | TRBD2 | TGTGCCAGCAGCCTAGGGGGTCTAGCGGGATACACAGATACGCAGTATTTT | CASSLGGLAGYTDTQYF
13 | TRBJ2-5 | TRBV5-1 | few | NA | TGCGCCAGCAGCTTGGTTAATCAAGAGACCCAGTACTTC | CASSLVNQETQYF
18 | TRBJ2-7 | TRBV29-1 | NA | NA | TGCAGCGTTGGGGGGAGTCGGGGAGAACTTGGTAAACCCTACGAGCAGTACTTC | CSVGGSRGELGKPYEQYF
15 | TRBJ1-2 | TRBV6-1 | NA | TRBD1 | TGTGCCAGCAGTGATGGGACAGGGTCCAACTATGGCTACACCTTC | CASSDGTGSNYGYTF
13 | TRBJ1-4 | TRBV7-2 | NA | NA | TGTGCCAGCAGCCCCCAGGTGGGGGAAAAACTGTTTTTT | CASSPQVGEKLFF
14 | TRBJ2-1 | TRBV29-1 | NA | NA | TGCAGCGTTGCTGGGGGAGTTATCTACAATGAGCAGTTCTTC | CSVAGGVIYNEQFF
15 | TRBJ2-1 | TRBV19 | NA | NA | TGTGCCAGTAGTATGGGGGCATGGGCGGAGCCTGAGCAGTTCTTC | CASSMGAWAEPEQFF